The 11 T cell receptor beta chains below were found in one sample sequenced in a study of CD8 T cells in Susac syndrome. With random hexamers, roughly 0.45 to 1 ug RNA was reverse transcribed. A single record per CDR3 protein comes from TCRdb applying MiXCR to the immunoSEQ multiplex PCR reads. In the table there are more than 95,000 distinct CDR3 sequences, more than 90% of which are singletons. The sequenced material came from CD4+ T cells from PBMCs. These receptors all come from a human donor in good health.

A remark on this clonotype: A read error may produce the germline difference seen at one junction end. In DNA, the CDR3 is TGTGCCAGCAGTGACAGGACCTACGGGCAGTACTTC. It translates to CASSDRTYGQYF. The chain couples TRBV2 to TRBJ2-7; D gene unclear. The CDR3 covers 12 residues. The germline CDR1 and CDR2 sequences are SNHLY and FYNNEI.

CDR3 DNA: TGTGCCAGCAGCAGACTAGCGGGAGTTTACTACGAGCAGTACTTC. It codes for CASSRLAGVYYEQYF. The chain recombines TRBV7-2 with TRBJ2-7; 12 nucleotides align to TRBD2. This CDR3 has 15 amino acids. Germline CDR1 reads SGHTA; CDR2 reads FQGNSA. Trimming removed 5 bases from V and 3 bases from J; junction bases left unmatched: 5.

The rearrangement uses TRBV25-1 and TRBJ1-4; TRBD1 aligns across 7 bases. This CDR3 comprises 14 residues. Germline-derived CDR1 and CDR2 are MGHDK and SYGVNS. The V and J ends lost 7 bases and 8 bases, in that order; junction bases with no gene match: 10. CDR3 sequence reads: CASTLTGPSEKLFF. The CDR3 DNA follows: TGTGCCAGCACATTGACAGGGCCGTCCGAAAAACTGTTTTTT.

This chain uses TRBV11-3 with TRBJ2-7; 10 bases are shared with TRBD2. Trimming cost V 4 bases and J 3 bases; bases outside gene matches: 12. Germline CDR1 SGHNT, CDR2 YENEEA. The CDR3 contains 17 residues. The chain's CDR3 is CASSSAGAAGGDYEQYF. The DNA of the CDR3 is TGTGCCAGCAGCTCGGCCGGGGCAGCGGGAGGGGACTACGAGCAGTACTTC.

In its sample, this clonotype was seen a few times. In DNA, the CDR3 is TGTGCCAGCAGTGAACGGGGCTATGGCTACACCTTC. Its protein product is CASSERGYGYTF. The chain uses TRBV25-1 and TRBJ1-2; D is ambiguous. The V end lost 2 bases, the J end lost 4 bases, and 5 bases lay between the germline ends. This CDR3 contains 12 residues. Per germline, CDR1 MGHDK and CDR2 SYGVNS.

This sequence joins TRBV29-1 and TRBJ2-1, with TRBD2 identical over 11 bases. J lost 8 bases, V lost 6 bases, and 12 bases had no gene match. Germline CDR1 SQVTM, CDR2 ANQGSEA. This CDR3 spans 15 amino acids. The CDR3, as DNA: TGCAGCGTCGCCTCCGGGACTAGCGGCTTGGATGAGCAGTTCTTC. It specifies CSVASGTSGLDEQFF.

The chain carries TRBV5-6 and TRBJ1-2; a weak D match, TRBD1 (5 bases). This CDR3 has 16 amino acids. The germline V gene encodes CDR1 SGHDT and CDR2 YYEEEE. The V and J ends lost 0 bases and 6 bases respectively, with 18 bases between them. CDR3 coding DNA: TGTGCCAGCAGCTTGGAATTCCACGGAGGGGATGATGGCTACACCTTC. It is translated as CASSLEFHGGDDGYTF. The variable domain in full, with the rest retrieved from reference TRBV5-6 and TRBJ1-2, is DAGVTQSPTHLIKTRGQQVTLRCSPKSGHDTVSWYQQALGQGPQFIFQYYEEEERQRGNFPDRFSGHQFPNYSSELNVNALLLGDSALYLCASSLEFHGGDDGYTFGSGTRLTVV.

The chain is built from TRBV9 and TRBJ2-2; D is unclear. CDR3 length: 13 residues. The germline V and J ends were trimmed by 3 bases and 6 bases, with 9 bases remaining between them. CDR1 is SGDLS and CDR2 is YYNGEE in the germline V gene. This CDR3 is CASSASFSGELFF. As DNA, the CDR3 is TGTGCCAGCAGCGCGTCCTTCTCCGGGGAGCTGTTTTTT.

The V gene is TRBV5-1, the J gene TRBJ2-3; TRBD1 or TRBD2 may be the D gene (5 bases each). The V and J ends lost 4 bases and 9 bases respectively, with 18 bases between them. Germline loops: CDR1 SGHRS, CDR2 YFSETQ. The CDR3 covers 14 residues. CDR3 protein: CASSGDPTGSTQYF. CDR3 nucleotide sequence: TGCGCCAGCAGCGGGGACCCTACGGGGTCGACGCAGTATTTT.

The chain links TRBV20-1 to TRBJ2-5, with TRBD1 identical over 11 bases. CDR3 size: 14 residues. Germline lookup yields CDR1 DFQATT and CDR2 SNEGSKA (reference sequence). Germline trimming cut 0 bases from V and 5 bases from J; bases unmatched to any gene: 2. The chain's CDR3 is CSARDRDRGETQYF. CDR3 coding DNA: TGCAGTGCTAGAGACCGGGACAGGGGGGAGACCCAGTACTTC.

The gene calls are TRBV7-2 and TRBJ1-1, with 7 positions matching TRBD1. CDR1 is SGHTA, CDR2 FQGNSA, per germline. With V trimmed by 2 bases and J by 4 bases, 4 bases remained unmatched. The length of the CDR3 is 14 residues. The CDR3 reads CASSLMAGGTEAFF. Written as DNA, the CDR3 is TGTGCCAGCAGCTTAATGGCAGGGGGCACTGAAGCTTTCTTT.